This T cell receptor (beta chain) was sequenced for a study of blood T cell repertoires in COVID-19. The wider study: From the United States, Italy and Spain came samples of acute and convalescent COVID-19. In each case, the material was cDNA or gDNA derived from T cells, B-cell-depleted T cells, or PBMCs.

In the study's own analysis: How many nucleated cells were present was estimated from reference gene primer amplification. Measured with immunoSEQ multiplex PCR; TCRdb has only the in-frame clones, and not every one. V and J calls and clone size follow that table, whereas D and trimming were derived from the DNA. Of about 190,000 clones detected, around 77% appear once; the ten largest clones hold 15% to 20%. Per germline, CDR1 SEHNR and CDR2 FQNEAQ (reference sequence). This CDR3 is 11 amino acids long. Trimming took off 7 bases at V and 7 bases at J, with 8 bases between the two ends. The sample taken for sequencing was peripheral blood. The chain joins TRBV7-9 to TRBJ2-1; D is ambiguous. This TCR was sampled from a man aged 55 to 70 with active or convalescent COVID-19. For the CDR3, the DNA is TGTGCCAGCACCCCTCTGAATGAGCAGTTCTTC. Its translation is CASTPLNEQFF.